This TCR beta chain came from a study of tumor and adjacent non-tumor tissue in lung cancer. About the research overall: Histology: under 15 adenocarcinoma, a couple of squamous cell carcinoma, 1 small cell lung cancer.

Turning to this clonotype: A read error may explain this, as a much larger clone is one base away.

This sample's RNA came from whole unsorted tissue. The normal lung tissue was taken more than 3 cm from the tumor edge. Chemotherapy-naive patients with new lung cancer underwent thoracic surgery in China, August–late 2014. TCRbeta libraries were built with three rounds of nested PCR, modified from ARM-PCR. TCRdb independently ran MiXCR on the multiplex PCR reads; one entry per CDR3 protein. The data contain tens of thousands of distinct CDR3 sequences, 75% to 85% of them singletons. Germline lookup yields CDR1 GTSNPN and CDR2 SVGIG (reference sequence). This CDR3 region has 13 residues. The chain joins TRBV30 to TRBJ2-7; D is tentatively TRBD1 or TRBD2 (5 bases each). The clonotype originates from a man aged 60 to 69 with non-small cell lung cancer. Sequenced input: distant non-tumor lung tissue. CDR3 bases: TGTGGCTGGAGTGTAAAGGGGAGCTACGAGCAGTACTTC. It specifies CGWSVKGSYEQYF.